This TCR beta chain was identified in a study of blood T cell repertoires in COVID-19. In terms of age and location, participants ranged from roughly 18 to 90 years and lived in fewer than 30 US areas. Original handling: From reference gene primer amplification, estimates of nucleated cell counts were derived. Repertoires were generated with immunoSEQ multiplex PCR, while TCRdb's copy carries only in-frame clones and drops some. The V and J calls and clone size are taken from that table; D and trimming were inferred from the DNA. The table has 300,000 to 350,000 clones, 86% seen once; the top ten hold approximately 4.4%. Germline-derived CDR1 and CDR2 are MDHEN and SYDVKM. V trimming: 6 bases; J trimming: 7 bases; junction bases outside the gene matches: 10. The CDR3 spans 14 residues.

Sequenced: PBMCs or T cells enriched from blood (not recorded which). The chain employs TRBV28 and TRBJ1-2, with TRBD1 matching 8 bases. The source is a woman aged 40 to 55 with acute COVID-19. The CDR3 here is CASRSQGATLGYTF. DNA for the CDR3: TGTGCCAGCAGATCGCAGGGGGCCACGCTTGGCTACACCTTC.